Below are 9 T cell receptor beta chains sequenced from a single sample in a study of early T cells in non-severe SARS-CoV-2 infection. MiXCR, run by TCRdb on the 5' RACE reads, gives a single entry per CDR3 protein. The sample records around 99,000 distinct CDR3 sequences, over 8.5% being singletons. The specimen was whole blood. These receptors were obtained from an adult who was a healthcare worker with PCR-confirmed SARS-CoV-2 infection or an uninfected control (not recorded which).

This clonotype appeared a few times. The chain carries TRBV3-1 and TRBJ1-1, with D perhaps TRBD1 (5 bases). This CDR3 has 15 amino acids. Germline assignment: CDR1 LGHDT and CDR2 YNNKEL (reference sequence). V lost 1 base and J lost 6, with 15 bases in between. This chain's CDR3 is CASSQGQGAYSEAFF. CDR3 DNA: TGTGCCAGCAGCCAAGGCCAGGGAGCATACTCTGAAGCTTTCTTT.

This clonotype was recorded only once. This chain links TRBV12-3 or TRBV12-4 with TRBJ1-5; no clear D gene. This CDR3 contains 15 residues. Trimming removed 4 bases at V and 5 bases at J, with 15 bases between. CDR3 nucleotide sequence: TGTGCCAGCAGTTATGGTCTATTTGGGGATCAGCCCCAGCATTTT. The encoded protein is CASSYGLFGDQPQHF.

This clonotype was seen ten or more times. The CDR3 protein is CASLAGEFNEQFF. CDR3 DNA sequence: TGTGCCAGCCTAGCGGGAGAATTCAATGAGCAGTTCTTC. The rearrangement uses TRBV10-3 and TRBJ2-1; the match to TRBD2 covers 10 bases. The germline gives CDR1 ENHRY, CDR2 SYGVKD. The CDR3 runs 13 residues. J was trimmed by 6 bases and V by 10 bases; bases with no gene match: 6.

The chain couples TRBV7-8 to TRBJ1-4; D remains ambiguous. The CDR3 is 14 amino acids. Germline CDR1 SGHVS, CDR2 FQNEAQ. Trimming took 5 bases from V and 5 from J, leaving 12 bases between them. CDR3 protein: CASSPRGRNEKLFF. Here the CDR3 DNA reads TGTGCCAGCAGCCCTCGCGGACGAAATGAAAAACTGTTTTTT.

The table lists this clonotype with many counts. This chain links TRBV7-4 with TRBJ1-5; D gene unclear. CDR1 is SGHVT and CDR2 is SQSDAQ in the germline V gene. CDR3 length: 14 residues. Deletions cut 3 bases from V and 4 bases from J, with 10 bases between. The CDR3 sequence: CASSFGGRNQPQHF. The CDR3 nucleotides read TGTGCCAGCAGCTTTGGTGGAAGAAATCAGCCCCAGCATTTT.

In this sample, this clonotype turned up a few times. The rearrangement links TRBV19 to TRBJ1-5; a possible D gene is TRBD1 (5 bases). CDR1 and CDR2 from the germline V gene are LNHDA and SQIVND (reference sequence). This CDR3 is built from 14 residues. V was clipped by 6 bases and J by 7 bases, with 16 bases between them. The CDR3 sequence: CASRYQGGGQPQHF. CDR3 sequence (DNA): TGTGCCAGTAGATATCAGGGTGGTGGACAGCCCCAGCATTTT.

This clonotype showed up just a few times. The chain couples TRBV20-1 to TRBJ1-1; D uncertain. Germline assignment: CDR1 DFQATT and CDR2 SNEGSKA (reference sequence). The CDR3 is 12 amino acids. With 6 bases removed from V and 1 base from J, the gap between germline ends came to 9 bases. This CDR3 is CSAPASNTEAFF. Here the CDR3 DNA reads TGCAGTGCCCCCGCCTCGAACACTGAAGCTTTCTTT.

Details on this clonotype: A much larger clone sits a single nucleotide away, making a read error possible. This rearrangement joins TRBV7-9 to TRBJ2-3; 8 bases are a match to TRBD2. Germline assignment: CDR1 SEHNR and CDR2 FQNEAQ (reference sequence). The CDR3 extends over 16 amino acids. V was clipped by 3 bases and J by 8 bases; unmatched bases: 13. The CDR3: CASSLTQQREWVTQYF. DNA for the CDR3: TGTGCCAGCAGCTTGACCCAACAGCGGGAGTGGGTTACGCAGTATTTT.

The chain has TRBV12-5 and TRBJ2-4; 10 bases map to TRBD2. Trimming cost V 2 bases and J 1 base; bases outside gene matches: 5. CDR3 length equals 17 residues. Germline assignment: CDR1 LGHNT and CDR2 FRNRAP. The CDR3 nucleotides are TGTGCTAGTGGTTTGACGGGACTAGCGAAGGCCAAAAACATTCAGTACTTC. It yields the protein CASGLTGLAKAKNIQYF.